The clone carrying this T cell receptor (beta chain) was counted once. Measured with immunoSEQ multiplex PCR; TCRdb has only the in-frame clones, and not every one. The sample includes 140,000 to 150,000 clones, 84% of them seen just once. The data were taken from a study of blood T cell repertoires in COVID-19. The overall study: Donors in the United States, Italy and Spain gave samples during acute or convalescent COVID-19.

Recruits, aged about 18 to 100 years, lived in some 25 US areas. Membership in each cohort depended on participant-reported clinical history. Unmatched junction bases numbered 7, after V lost 0 bases and J lost 4 bases. Germline loops: CDR1 WSHSY, CDR2 SAAADI. The CDR3 is 17 residues long. Input material: PBMCs or T cells enriched from blood (not recorded which). The source is a woman between 45 and 65 years old with acute COVID-19. The chain carries TRBV10-2 and TRBJ1-5, with TRBD1 matching over 9 bases. CDR3 amino acids: CASSESGGTGKNQPQHF. The CDR3 DNA reads TGCGCCAGCAGTGAGTCGGGGGGGACAGGGAAGAATCAGCCCCAGCATTTT.